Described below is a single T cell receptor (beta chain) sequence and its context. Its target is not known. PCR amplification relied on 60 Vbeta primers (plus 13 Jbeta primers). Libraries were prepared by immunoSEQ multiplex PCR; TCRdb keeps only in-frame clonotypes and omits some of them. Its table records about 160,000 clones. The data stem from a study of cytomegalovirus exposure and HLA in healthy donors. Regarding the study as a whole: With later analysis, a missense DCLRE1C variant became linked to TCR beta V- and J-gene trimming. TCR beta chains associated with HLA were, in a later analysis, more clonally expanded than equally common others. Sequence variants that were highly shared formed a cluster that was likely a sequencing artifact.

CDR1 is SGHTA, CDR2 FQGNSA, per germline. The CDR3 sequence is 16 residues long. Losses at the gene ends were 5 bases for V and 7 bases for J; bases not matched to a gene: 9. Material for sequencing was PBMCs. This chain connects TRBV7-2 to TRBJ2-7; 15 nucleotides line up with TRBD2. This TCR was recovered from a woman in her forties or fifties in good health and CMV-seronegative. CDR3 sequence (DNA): TGTGCCAGCAGCCCTCGGACTAGCGGGAGGGGATTTGAGCAGTACTTC. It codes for CASSPRTSGRGFEQYF.